Listed below are T cell receptor beta chains from one sample, sequenced in a study of blood T cell repertoires in COVID-19. The repertoire was sequenced with immunoSEQ multiplex PCR; TCRdb's copy has only in-frame clones and lacks some. In the table there are 200,000 to 250,000 clones, roughly 87% of which are singletons. The sample taken for sequencing was PBMCs or T cells enriched from blood (not recorded which). Receptors originate from a woman in her twenties or thirties with acute COVID-19. CDR3s include the opening cysteine and the closing phenylalanine or tryptophan. A D gene is named only where the DNA matches it firmly. The size field is filled for only some rows; it gives once, few, many or a size class.

>TRBJ1-1|TRBD1|TRBV2|NA
TGTGCCAGCAGGGGTAACGCAAACAGGGGCAACACTGAAGCTTTCTTT
CASRGNANRGNTEAFF
>TRBJ1-5|TRBD1|TRBV5-6|NA
TGTGCCAGCAGCTTGGCCAACAGGGGGACCGGCAATCAGCCCCAGCATTTT
CASSLANRGTGNQPQHF
>TRBJ1-5|NA|TRBV21-1|NA
TGTGCCATCCCAGGGACAGGGAATCAGCCCCAGCATTTT
CAIPGTGNQPQHF
>TRBJ1-1|NA|TRBV4-1|NA
TGCGCCAGCAGCCCCCGAGCGGGGTTGAACACTGAAGCTTTCTTT
CASSPRAGLNTEAFF
>TRBJ1-2|NA|TRBV5-6|NA
TGTGCCAGCGGCCACGGAGGTTCCTATGGCTACACCTTC
CASGHGGSYGYTF
>TRBJ1-2|NA|TRBV10-3|NA
TGTGCCATCGGGGCCGGAGGGGACTTCTATGGCTACACCTTC
CAIGAGGDFYGYTF
>TRBJ2-2|NA|TRBV18|NA
TGTGCCAGCTCACCTTGGGCAGGCTCGAACACCGGGGAGCTGTTTTTT
CASSPWAGSNTGELFF
>TRBJ1-4|NA|TRBV7-2|NA
TGTGCCAGCAGCCCCGGGACTTTCATCGGGGAAAAACTGTTTTTT
CASSPGTFIGEKLFF
>TRBJ2-3|TRBD2|TRBV27|NA
TGTGCCAGCAGTCCCAGCGGGGGGTTCACAGATACGCAGTATTTT
CASSPSGGFTDTQYF
>TRBJ2-1|NA|TRBV19|NA
TGTGCCAGTAGTATGAGAGGAGGTTGGGATGAGCAGTTCTTC
CASSMRGGWDEQFF
>TRBJ1-1|TRBD1|TRBV9|NA
TGTGCCAGCAGCCCCCCGGAGGGGGCGACTGAAGCTTTCTTT
CASSPPEGATEAFF
>TRBJ1-1|NA|TRBV12-3/TRBV12-4|NA
TGTGCCAGCAGCTTAGACACCTACACTGAAGCTTTCTTT
CASSLDTYTEAFF
>TRBJ2-3|TRBD2|TRBV7-9|few
TGTGCCAGCAGCTTATTGGGACTAGCGGCGGATACGCAGTATTTT
CASSLLGLAADTQYF
>TRBJ2-5|NA|TRBV7-2|NA
TGTGCCAGCAGCTTATCGGTTACCACCGTAGAGACCCAGTACTTC
CASSLSVTTVETQYF
>TRBJ2-6|TRBD1|TRBV10-3|NA
TGTGCCATCAGTGAGGGACAGGGGGGGACCTCTGGGGCCAACGTCCTGACTTTC
CAISEGQGGTSGANVLTF
>TRBJ2-1|TRBD1|TRBV27|NA
TGTGCCAGCAGTTTTTCCGGGACAGGGCTCAATGAGCAGTTCTTC
CASSFSGTGLNEQFF
>TRBJ1-6|TRBD1|TRBV28|once
TGTGCCAGCAGTGATGCCGGGACAGGGGGTATCTCACCCCTCCACTTT
CASSDAGTGGISPLHF
>TRBJ1-4|NA|TRBV27|NA
TGTGCCAGCGGGTCCGCCTCTTTGGGGGCGACTAATGAAAAACTGTTTTTT
CASGSASLGATNEKLFF
>TRBJ1-3|NA|TRBV4-1|NA
TGCGCCAGCAGCCGCCAGGACAGCGTCTTTGGAAACACCATATATTTT
CASSRQDSVFGNTIYF
>TRBJ1-4|NA|TRBV5-1|NA
TGCGCCAGCAGCTTGGACAGTAATAATGAAAAACTGTTTTTT
CASSLDSNNEKLFF
>TRBJ1-1|NA|TRBV11-3|once
TGTGCCAGCAGCTTAGACCGGGACACTGAAGCTTTCTTT
CASSLDRDTEAFF
>TRBJ2-7|NA|TRBV5-1|NA
TGCGCAAGCCGTCCTGGGGCGGCCTACGAGCAGTACTTC
CASRPGAAYEQYF
>TRBJ2-1|TRBD2|TRBV10-1|NA
TGCGCCAGCAAATACCGCGACAGGGTCGGTAGCGGGGGGCCTAGGGGACAGTTCTTC
CASKYRDRVGSGGPRGQFF
>TRBJ1-3|TRBD1|TRBV2|NA
TGTGCCAGCAGCCCACAGGGGTCGAGAAACACCATATATTTT
CASSPQGSRNTIYF
>TRBJ1-6|NA|TRBV19|many
TGTGCCAGTAGTATCAATAAACAGTCTGGATCACCCCTCCACTTT
CASSINKQSGSPLHF
>TRBJ2-5|NA|TRBV7-7|NA
TGTGCTAGCAGCTTCGGGACATCGAAGCAAGAGACCCAGTACTTC
CASSFGTSKQETQYF
>TRBJ2-1|TRBD1|TRBV27|NA
TGTGCCAGCATCAACGTTCCAGGGCAGGGGGCCTACAATGAGCAGTTCTTC
CASINVPGQGAYNEQFF
>TRBJ2-7|NA|TRBV2|NA
TGTGCCAGCAGTGACAGGGTCAGCTCCTACGAGCAGTACTTC
CASSDRVSSYEQYF
>TRBJ2-3|TRBD2|TRBV4-2|NA
TGTGCCAGCAGCCAAGGTAATAGCGGGGGCACAGATACGCAGTATTTT
CASSQGNSGGTDTQYF
>TRBJ1-1|TRBD1|TRBV10-1|once
TGCGCCAGCAGCGCAGGGGGCTTGGGGAACACTGAAGCTTTCTTT
CASSAGGLGNTEAFF
>TRBJ2-2|NA|TRBV4-1|NA
TGCGCCAGCAGCCAAGATCACGGACAGACACTCGGGGAGCTGTTTTTT
CASSQDHGQTLGELFF
>TRBJ1-1|TRBD1|TRBV27|NA
TGTGCCAGCAGTTTAGTAGGGGGCGGGGAGGAAGCTTTCTTT
CASSLVGGGEEAFF
>TRBJ2-7|TRBD2|TRBV28|NA
TGTGCCAGCAGAGAAGCGGGGGGGCCCTACGAGCAGTACTTC
CASREAGGPYEQYF
>TRBJ2-3|NA|TRBV15|NA
TGTGCCACCAGCAGAGGCTTAGGGGGGGGCACAGATACGCAGTATTTT
CATSRGLGGGTDTQYF
>TRBJ1-1|NA|TRBV7-9|few
TGTGCCAGCAGCACGGGGGTCGTTACCACTGAAGCTTTCTTT
CASSTGVVTTEAFF
>TRBJ2-5|NA|TRBV7-6|once
TGTGCCAGCAGCCCATATGGGCGAGAGACCCAGTACTTC
CASSPYGRETQYF
>TRBJ2-7|NA|TRBV7-2|NA
TGTGCCAGCAGCCAAGTGACTAGACCCGAGCAGTACTTC
CASSQVTRPEQYF
>TRBJ2-3|NA|TRBV5-1|NA
TGCGCCAGCAGCTGGGGGGAAAGCACAGATACGCAGTATTTT
CASSWGESTDTQYF
>TRBJ1-1|NA|TRBV5-1|NA
TGCGCCAGCAGCTTGGCGTCGGGCACTGAAGCTTTCTTT
CASSLASGTEAFF
>TRBJ2-1|NA|TRBV3-1/TRBV3-2|once
TGTGCCAGCAGCCAAGATGGAGCGGCTAGGGTCCATGAGCAGTTCTTC
CASSQDGAARVHEQFF
>TRBJ1-1|NA|TRBV29-1|once
TGCAGCGTCCAATGGGGGGTAGACACTGAAGCTTTCTTT
CSVQWGVDTEAFF
>TRBJ2-7|TRBD2|TRBV18|many
TGTGCCAGCACCCTTTCTAGCGGGGGGTCTGGCGAGCAGTACTTC
CASTLSSGGSGEQYF